A selection of T cell receptor beta chains follows, all from one sample in a study of shared clonotypes between healthy human individuals. Repertoires were generated with immunoSEQ multiplex PCR, while TCRdb's copy carries only in-frame clones and drops some. The sample contains more than 400,000 clones, about 78% of which appear only once. The sequenced material came from PBMCs. These receptors were obtained from a woman between 40 and 55 years old in good health. Some clones in this sample may be carry-over from other donors' samples. The conserved cysteine and the conserved F or W are not part of the CDR3 here.

J gene,CDR3 length,V gene,CDR3 protein
TRBJ2-5,14,TRBV2,ASSGKGTSGSLTQY
TRBJ2-2,15,TRBV14,ASSQGRGRLNTGELF
TRBJ2-6,14,TRBV9,ASSVLAAAGANVLT
TRBJ1-4,11,TRBV10-1,ASSDTVGGKLF
TRBJ2-2,12,TRBV7-3,ASRQGGAPGELF
TRBJ2-2,15,TRBV28,ASSPPGLAGVTGELF
TRBJ2-6,14,TRBV4-3,ASSQEMHSGANVLT
TRBJ2-7,13,TRBV5-1,ASSLVPGGSYEQY
TRBJ1-2,13,TRBV2,ASSEAGQPNYGYT
TRBJ2-7,14,TRBV7-2,ASSLGGGGSLHEQY
TRBJ2-2,13,TRBV9,ASSVAGVGTGELF
TRBJ1-2,11,TRBV15,ATSRDLKSGYT
TRBJ1-2,14,TRBV27,ASSSGTGYTNYGYT
TRBJ2-3,9,TRBV5-1,ASSLLDTQY
TRBJ2-1,12,TRBV5-1,ASTLAGGLGEQF
TRBJ2-7,12,TRBV6-5,ASRKQLISYEQY
TRBJ2-7,14,TRBV10-3,AISDPRGTSTYEQY
TRBJ1-2,12,TRBV9,ASSVGDRVYGYT
TRBJ2-1,13,TRBV29-1,SVEESGTSGTGQF
TRBJ2-7,12,TRBV4-3,ASSREYQTYEQY
TRBJ2-5,13,TRBV10-3,AISDEQTRQETQY
TRBJ2-5,11,TRBV19,ASMGTIQETQY
TRBJ2-5,11,TRBV27,ASSLMGVETQY
TRBJ2-6,11,TRBV5-5,ASRWTAANVLT
TRBJ2-1,12,TRBV5-4,ASSFSSGSNEQF
TRBJ2-1,13,TRBV5-1,ASSLGGSVFNEQF
TRBJ2-7,12,TRBV2,ASSDPNAAYEQY